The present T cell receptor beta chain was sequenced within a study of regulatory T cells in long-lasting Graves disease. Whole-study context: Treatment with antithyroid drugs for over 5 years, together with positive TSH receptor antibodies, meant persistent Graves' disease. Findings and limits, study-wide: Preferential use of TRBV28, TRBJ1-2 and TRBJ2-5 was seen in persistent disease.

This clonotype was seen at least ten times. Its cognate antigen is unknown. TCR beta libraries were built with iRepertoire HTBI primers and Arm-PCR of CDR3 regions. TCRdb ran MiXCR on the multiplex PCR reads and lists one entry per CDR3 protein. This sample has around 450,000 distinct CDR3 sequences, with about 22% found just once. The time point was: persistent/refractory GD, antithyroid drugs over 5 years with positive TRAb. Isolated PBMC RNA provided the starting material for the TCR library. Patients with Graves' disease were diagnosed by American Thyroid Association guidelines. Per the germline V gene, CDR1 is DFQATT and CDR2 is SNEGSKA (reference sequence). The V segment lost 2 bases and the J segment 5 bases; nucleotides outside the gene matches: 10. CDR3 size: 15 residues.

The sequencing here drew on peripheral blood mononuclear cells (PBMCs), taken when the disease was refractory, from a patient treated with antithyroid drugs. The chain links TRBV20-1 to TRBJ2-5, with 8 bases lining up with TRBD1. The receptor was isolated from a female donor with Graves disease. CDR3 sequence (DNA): TGCAGTGCTAGATCGCAGGGGGCAGGGGAGGAGACCCAGTACTTC. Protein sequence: CSARSQGAGEETQYF.